The subject of this entry is one T cell receptor (beta chain). Its antigen remains unidentified. No base-level quality is on record; no much larger clone is a single base apart. This sample is part of a study of blood T cells in healthy people across ages (dated by TCRdb to about 2015). Broadly, across the study: Template switching captured roughly one uniquely barcoded TCR beta cDNA molecule per two T cells in model experiments. To track age-related changes in TCR beta repertoire diversity, the study relied on deep sequencing normalized with unique cDNA molecular identifiers. The donors were split into four age groups: young (average 16 years), middle-aged (nearly 40), aged (more than 55) and long-lived (under 85). To avoid experimental bias, donors of different ages were distributed randomly across sequencing lanes. Two additional independent replicas of 1 million unique cDNA reads from the same blood draw were analyzed for two donors (one aged 18 to 29 and one aged 80 or older).

Summary of the overall study and its limitations: Because profiling used bulk unsorted PBMCs, naive and antigen-experienced compartments could not be compared conclusively. Observed TCR beta diversity correlated strongly with the percentage of naive T cells measured by flow cytometry. Because the CMV infection status of the donors was unknown, age-related changes in expanded clonotypes may potentially have been confounded. Compared with the aged group, more naive CD4+ T cells, fewer expanded clones and increased TCR diversity were shown by the long-lived group, suggesting age selection. Observed TCR beta diversity per million T cells fell roughly linearly with age, and a significant reduction was already apparent by age about 36. Estimates of total diversity based on one million sequenced T cells were considered lower bounds and underestimates.

The 35 to 40 donors, aged about 6 to 100 years, were systemically healthy Caucasian individuals from Russia. About 9.1 milliliters of peripheral blood were collected from each donor into EDTA-treated Vacutainer tubes. Ficoll-Paque density-gradient centrifugation was used to isolate PBMCs, with at least 6.5 million per sample. Total RNA, at least 5.5 micrograms per sample, was extracted from PBMCs with Trizol reagent. The percentages of naive CD45RAhigh/CD27high T cells were determined by flow cytometry on a PBMC aliquot from every donor. Receptor amplification or capture employed 5' RACE. Sequencing was performed on an Illumina HiSeq 2500. A second PCR of roughly 7 to 11 cycles was performed with a sample-barcoded 5' primer and a J-beta primer mix. A template-switch 5' adaptor carrying 12 random nucleotides introduced a unique molecular identifier onto each TCR beta cDNA molecule. Each sample yielded at least 2.5 million CDR3-containing paired-end reads. First-strand cDNA synthesis was performed from all RNA using the Mint cDNA synthesis kit, with priming by a TRBC-specific oligonucleotide. After uracil-DNA glycosylase treatment, a first 18-cycle PCR used universal primers M1SS and BC2_uni_R on all cDNA. The paper's data handling went like this. Each sample was normalized by randomly selecting 1 million high-quality reads, each carrying a distinct molecular identifier. Instead of being binned into consensus sequences, reads that shared molecular identifiers were thrown out. CDR3 identification, clonotype clustering and error correction used MiTCR with a Q25 quality threshold and the strictest error-elimination algorithm. A nonparametric unseen species model with Euler transformation was used to estimate lower-bound total TCR beta diversity. TCRdb itself trimmed the public reads at Q25 with fastp, ran MiXCR and retained productive beta chains. Every CDR3 protein is listed once, alongside the most common genes and DNA of its rows. The V and J calls follow TCRdb's processing rather than the paper's. The sample contains under 2,000,000 distinct CDR3 sequences, about 49% of them found a single time. Roughly 2% of the sample lies in the top ten.

The clonotype comes from a woman aged 40 to 49 in good health. The sequencing input was blood.

CDR3 region: CSASPPEAKNIQYF. The nucleotide sequence reads TGCAGTGCTAGTCCTCCGGAAGCCAAAAACATTCAGTACTTC. The receptor chain draws on TRBV20-1 and TRBJ2-4, with the D gene too uncertain to name. The CDR1 and CDR2 encoded by the germline V gene (reference sequence) are DFQATT and SNEGSKA. Between the V and J ends, shortened by 3 bases and 0 bases respectively, the junction contains 9 bases. The CDR3 measures 14 amino acids from cysteine to phenylalanine. Only the CDR3 DNA stays, 42 bases, in frame from base 1.